This TCR beta chain was observed in a study of technical replicates of blood from several donors. Some clones are missing from TCRdb's copy, which holds only in-frame ones; the method was immunoSEQ multiplex PCR. This repertoire shows about 64,000 clones, around nine tenths found once; its top ten account for 5% to 6%. Germline CDR1 is LNHDA and CDR2 is SQIVND (reference sequence). With 9 bases clipped from V and 4 bases from J, the junction kept 15 bases outside the gene matches. The CDR3 runs 17 residues. The gene calls are TRBV19 and TRBJ1-6, with 7 bases fitting TRBD1. The sequence was obtained from a human donor in good health. Some clones in this sample may be carry-over from other donors' samples. Input material: PBMCs. The CDR3 protein is CASQRAGGNRYNSPLHF. CDR3 bases: TGTGCCAGCCAGAGGGCAGGGGGGAACCGTTATAATTCACCCCTCCACTTT.